This TCR beta chain was identified during a study of PD-1 blockade in classical Hodgkin lymphoma. Study details: Patients received nivolumab 3 mg/kg intravenously every 2 weeks.

To note about this clone: Its antigen is unknown.

Documented time point: cycle 4 day 1 (C4D1), after 5 to 7 weeks of nivolumab. Relapse was seen in all patients after autologous stem cell transplantation, and brentuximab vedotin exposure was variable. Best outcomes ranged across complete response, partial response and progressive disease. The CDR3 extends over 15 amino acids. V was pared by 10 bases and J by 4 bases, with 14 bases of the junction left unmatched. Germline values: CDR1 SNHLY, CDR2 FYNNEI. Clones were read by immunoSEQ multiplex PCR, and TCRdb kept only the in-frame ones, dropping some. Of around 92,000 clones listed, 75% to 85% are singletons. Notes on the study in general: By cycle point C4D1, TCR diversity had risen significantly in CD4+ cells (but not CD8+ cells). Prior to therapy, complete responders displayed diversity much like that of newly diagnosed patients.

The chain carries TRBV2 and TRBJ2-5; 8 positions agree with TRBD2. The sequence derives from a human donor with classical Hodgkin lymphoma. The source material was peripheral blood mononuclear cells (PBMCs), sampled before the fourth cycle of nivolumab. The CDR3 sequence is CATDIAGSQGETQYF. CDR3 sequence (DNA): TGTGCCACCGATATAGCGGGAAGTCAGGGAGAGACCCAGTACTTC.